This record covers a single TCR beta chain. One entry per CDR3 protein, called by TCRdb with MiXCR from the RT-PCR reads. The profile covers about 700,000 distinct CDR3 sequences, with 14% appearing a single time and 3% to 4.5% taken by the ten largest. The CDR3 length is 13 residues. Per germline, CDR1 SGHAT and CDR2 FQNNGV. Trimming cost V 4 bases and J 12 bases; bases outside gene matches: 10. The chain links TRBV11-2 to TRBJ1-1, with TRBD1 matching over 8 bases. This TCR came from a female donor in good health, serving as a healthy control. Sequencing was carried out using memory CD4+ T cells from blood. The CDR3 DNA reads TGTGCCAGCAGCTCAGGACAGGGTGCGATAACTTTCTTT. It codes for CASSSGQGAITFF.